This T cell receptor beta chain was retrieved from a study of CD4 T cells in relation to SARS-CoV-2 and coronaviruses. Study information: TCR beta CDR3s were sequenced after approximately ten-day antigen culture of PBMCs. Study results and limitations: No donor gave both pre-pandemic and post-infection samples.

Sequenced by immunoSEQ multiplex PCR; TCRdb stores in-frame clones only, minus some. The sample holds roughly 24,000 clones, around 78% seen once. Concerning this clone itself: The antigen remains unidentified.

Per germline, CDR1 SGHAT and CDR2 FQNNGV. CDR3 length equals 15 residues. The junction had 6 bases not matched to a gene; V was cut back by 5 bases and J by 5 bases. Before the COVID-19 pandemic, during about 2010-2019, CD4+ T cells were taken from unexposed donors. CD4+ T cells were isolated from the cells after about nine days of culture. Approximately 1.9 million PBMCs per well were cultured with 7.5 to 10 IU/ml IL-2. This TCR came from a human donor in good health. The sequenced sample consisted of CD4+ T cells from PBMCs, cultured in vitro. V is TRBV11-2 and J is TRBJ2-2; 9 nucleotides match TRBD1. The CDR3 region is CASSPGTGNTGELFF. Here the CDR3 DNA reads TGTGCCAGCAGCCCAGGGACAGGGAATACCGGGGAGCTGTTTTTT.